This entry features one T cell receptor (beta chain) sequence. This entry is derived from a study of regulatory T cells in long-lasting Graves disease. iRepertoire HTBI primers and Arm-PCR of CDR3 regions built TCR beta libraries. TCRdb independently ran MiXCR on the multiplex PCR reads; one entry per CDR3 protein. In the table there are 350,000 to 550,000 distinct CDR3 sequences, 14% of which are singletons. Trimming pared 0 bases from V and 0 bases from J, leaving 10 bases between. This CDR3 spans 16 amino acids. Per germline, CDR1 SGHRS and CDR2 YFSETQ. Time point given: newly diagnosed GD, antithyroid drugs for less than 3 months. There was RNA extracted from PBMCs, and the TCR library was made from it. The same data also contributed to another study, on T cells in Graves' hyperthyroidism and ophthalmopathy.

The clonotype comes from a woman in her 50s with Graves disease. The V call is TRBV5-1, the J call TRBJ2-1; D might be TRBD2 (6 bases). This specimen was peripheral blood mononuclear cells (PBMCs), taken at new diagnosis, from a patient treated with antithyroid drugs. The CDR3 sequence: CASSLVDGSSYNEQFF. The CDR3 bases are TGCGCCAGCAGCTTGGTGGACGGGAGCTCCTACAATGAGCAGTTCTTC. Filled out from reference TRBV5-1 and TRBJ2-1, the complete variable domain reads KAGVTQTPRYLIKTRGQQVTLSCSPISGHRSVSWYQQTPGQGLQFLFEYFSETQRNKGNFPGRFSGRQFSNSRSEMNVSTLELGDSALYLCASSLVDGSSYNEQFFGPGTRLTVL.